The next 19 T cell receptor beta chains were all read from a single sample in a study of PD-L1 blockade in urothelial cancer. As for time point: pretreatment peripheral blood. Sequencing used immunoSEQ multiplex PCR; TCRdb keeps in-frame clones, though not all of them. The profile shows approximately 90,000 clones, approximately 87% of them singletons. The specimen was PBMCs, collected around atezolizumab (anti-PD-L1) treatment. These TCRs come from a man in his fifties or sixties with urothelial cancer.

This clone was found many times. V gene TRBV5-1 combines with J gene TRBJ1-1; TRBD1 is a possible D gene (6 bases). There are 13 residues in the CDR3. The V gene's germline CDR1 is SGHRS and CDR2 YFSETQ. Trimming removed 4 bases from V and 4 bases from J, with 11 bases in between. The CDR3 spells CASSLQGTTEAFF. The CDR3 coding sequence is TGCGCCAGCAGCCTACAGGGTACCACTGAAGCTTTCTTT.

The V gene is TRBV5-1, the J gene TRBJ2-1, with 15 nucleotides matching TRBD2. The CDR3 is 17 amino acids. V trimming: 2 bases; J trimming: 1 base; junction bases outside the gene matches: 1. Germline V CDR1 and CDR2: SGHRS, YFSETQ. For the CDR3, the DNA is TGCGCCAGCAGCTTTGGACTAGCGGGGGGGTCCTACAATGAGCAGTTCTTC. This encodes CASSFGLAGGSYNEQFF.

The V and J genes are TRBV7-2 and TRBJ1-4, with unresolved D. The V end was cut by 6 bases, the J end by 3 bases, with 20 bases between. The germline gives CDR1 SGHTA, CDR2 FQGNSA. The CDR3 loop spans 17 amino acids. The CDR3, as DNA: TGTGCCAGCAGGGCCTCGGTAGCGGTCGGAGCTAATGAAAAACTGTTTTTT. Its protein is CASRASVAVGANEKLFF. Based on the CDR3 plus reference TRBV7-2 and TRBJ1-4, the full variable domain is GAGVSQSPSNKVTEKGKDVELRCDPISGHTALYWYRQSLGQGLEFLIYFQGNSAPDKSGLPSDRFSAERTGGSVSTLTIQRTQQEDSAVYLCASRASVAVGANEKLFFGSGTQLSVL.

CDR3 in amino acids: CASSPQLTGAKGGYTF. The CDR3 bases are TGTGCCAGCAGCCCCCAGTTGACAGGGGCCAAGGGGGGCTACACCTTC. The chain is built from TRBV4-2 and TRBJ1-2; 8 nucleotides agree with TRBD1. Germline V gene lookup returns CDR1 LGHNA and CDR2 YNFKEQ. V gave up 4 bases and J gave up 8 bases; unmatched junction bases: 15. The CDR3 totals 16 residues.

As DNA, the CDR3 is TGTGCCAGCAGATTACAGGGGGCTGACTATGGCTACACCTTC. Its protein product is CASRLQGADYGYTF. This chain connects TRBV6-1 to TRBJ1-2, with 9 bases matching TRBD1. Germline V CDR1 and CDR2: MNHNS, SASEGT. The CDR3 consists of 14 residues. The V gene end was trimmed by 6 bases and the J gene end by 3 bases; junction bases not matched to a gene: 5.

This clone was seen once. V usage is TRBV7-3 and J usage is TRBJ2-7; 14 positions agree with TRBD2. The CDR3 sequence is 18 residues long. V shed 4 bases and J 0 bases; nucleotides not matched to a gene: 8. The germline CDR1 and CDR2 sequences are SGHTA and FQGTGA. In DNA form, the CDR3 reads TGTGCCAGCAGCTCGTCCGGGACTAGCGGGAGACGCTCCTACGAGCAGTACTTC. It yields the protein CASSSSGTSGRRSYEQYF. Combining the CDR3 with reference TRBV7-3 and TRBJ2-7 gives the whole variable domain GAGVSQTPSNKVTEKGKYVELRCDPISGHTALYWYRQSLGQGPEFLIYFQGTGAADDSGLPNDRFFAVRPEGSVSTLKIQRTERGDSAVYLCASSSSGTSGRRSYEQYFGPGTRLTVT.

The chain couples TRBV6-5 to TRBJ2-1, with 9 nucleotides matching TRBD2. This CDR3 has 15 amino acids. The V and J ends lost 7 bases and 4 bases, in that order; junction bases with no gene match: 8. Looked up from germline, CDR1 is MNHEY and CDR2 is SVGAGI. The CDR3 coding sequence is TGTGCCAGCAAAGTAGGGACTAGCAAATACAATGAGCAGTTCTTC. This sequence encodes CASKVGTSKYNEQFF.

The rearrangement links TRBV10-3 to TRBJ1-5; 7 bases fit TRBD1. CDR1 is ENHRY, CDR2 SYGVKD, per germline. With V trimmed by 0 bases and J by 7 bases, 6 bases remained unmatched. The CDR3 is made up of 15 amino acids. The CDR3: CAISESTLQGQPQHF. For the CDR3, the DNA is TGTGCCATCAGTGAGTCAACCTTACAGGGGCAGCCCCAGCATTTT.

This clone was recorded a few times. The V and J genes are TRBV2 and TRBJ1-5, with 9 bases fitting TRBD1. Germline CDR1 and CDR2: SNHLY and FYNNEI. The CDR3 extends over 15 amino acids. V was pared by 4 bases and J by 2 bases, with 3 bases of the junction left unmatched. The CDR3 nucleotides read TGTGCCAGCAGTGGGGGACAGGGCGGCAATCAGCCCCAGCATTTT. This codes for CASSGGQGGNQPQHF.

This clone was counted between two and nine times. The rearrangement uses TRBV30 and TRBJ2-6; possible D gene TRBD1, 5 bases. The CDR3 totals 11 residues. Per germline, CDR1 GTSNPN and CDR2 SVGIG (reference sequence). V lost 7 bases to trimming and J lost 11 bases, with 12 bases between them. The CDR3 coding sequence is TGTGCCTCGATAAGGGGCCACGTCCTGACTTTC. This sequence encodes CASIRGHVLTF.

This clone was seen once. This CDR3 is CASSLYLEQYF. For the CDR3, the DNA is TGTGCCAGCAGCTTGTATCTCGAGCAGTACTTC. The chain uses TRBV5-8 and TRBJ2-7, with D unclear. The CDR3 sequence is 11 residues long. Germline V gene lookup returns CDR1 SGHTS and CDR2 YDEGEE. The V end was cut by 1 base, the J end by 6 bases, with 5 bases between.

This clone appeared a few times. This chain uses TRBV30 with TRBJ1-1; D is possibly TRBD1 (6 bases). CDR3 length: 15 residues. Trimming cost V 4 bases and J 4 bases, with 19 bases left between them. Germline assignment: CDR1 GTSNPN and CDR2 SVGIG (reference sequence). CDR3 DNA: TGTGCCTGGACCCCATTCAGGGGTGGCACCACTGAAGCTTTCTTT. Its protein is CAWTPFRGGTTEAFF.

This sequence joins TRBV7-9 and TRBJ1-1; D gene uncertain. The CDR3 runs 13 residues. The germline gives CDR1 SEHNR, CDR2 FQNEAQ (reference sequence). The V and J ends lost 3 bases and 5 bases respectively, with 10 bases between them. This CDR3 is CASSFGRGTEAFF. DNA of the CDR3: TGTGCCAGCAGCTTTGGGAGAGGGACTGAAGCTTTCTTT.

The chain joins TRBV19 to TRBJ2-1; D possibly corresponds to TRBD2 (5 bases). The germline V and J ends were trimmed by 5 bases and 4 bases, with 15 bases remaining between them. The CDR3 covers 15 residues. CDR1 is LNHDA and CDR2 is SQIVND in the germline V gene (reference sequence). The CDR3 DNA sequence: TGTGCCAGTAGTTCCCCCCGGCGGGTTTACAATGAGCAGTTCTTC. It yields the protein CASSSPRRVYNEQFF. The full variable domain, with the rest looked up from reference TRBV19 and TRBJ2-1, is DGGITQSPKYLFRKEGQNVTLSCEQNLNHDAMYWYRQDPGQGLRLIYYSQIVNDFQKGDIAEGYSVSREKKESFPLTVTSAQKNPTAFYLCASSSPRRVYNEQFFGPGTRLTVL.

The genes are TRBV7-2 and TRBJ2-7; 9 bases are shared with TRBD2. The CDR3 covers 18 residues. Unmatched junction bases numbered 15, after V lost 4 bases and J lost 2 bases. CDR1 is SGHTA, CDR2 FQGNSA, per germline. The CDR3 loop reads CASSYRSSRGGRAYEQYF. The CDR3, as DNA: TGTGCCAGCAGCTACCGTTCCTCCCGGGGCGGGAGGGCCTACGAGCAGTACTTC. Supplemented by reference TRBV7-2 and TRBJ2-7, the full variable domain reads GAGVSQSPSNKVTEKGKDVELRCDPISGHTALYWYRQSLGQGLEFLIYFQGNSAPDKSGLPSDRFSAERTGGSVSTLTIQRTQQEDSAVYLCASSYRSSRGGRAYEQYFGPGTRLTVT.

This chain links TRBV4-1 with TRBJ1-3; 7 nucleotides line up with TRBD1. The CDR3 contains 13 residues. Germline trimming cut 4 bases from V and 8 bases from J; bases unmatched to any gene: 5. In germline, CDR1 is MGHRA, CDR2 YSYEKL. The CDR3 protein is CASSPQGRYTIYF. The CDR3 nucleotides are TGCGCCAGCAGCCCACAGGGGAGATACACCATATATTTT.

The chain has TRBV23-1 and TRBJ1-1; TRBD1 is a possible D gene (5 bases). TRBV23-1 has ORF status, its function being uncertain. The CDR3 runs to 16 residues. V was shortened by 2 bases and J by 1 base, with 14 bases between the two germline ends. CDR3 residues: CASSQDRQGRNTEAFF. In nucleotides, the CDR3 is TGCGCCAGCAGTCAAGATCGGCAGGGAAGGAACACTGAAGCTTTCTTT.

The chain employs TRBV2 and TRBJ2-3, with D perhaps TRBD1 (6 bases). The CDR3 runs 16 residues. Trimming left V 5 bases short and J 3 bases short, with 18 bases between. Germline CDR1 and CDR2: SNHLY and FYNNEI. CDR3 amino acids: CASSTGRALGTDTQYF. In DNA, the CDR3 is TGTGCCAGCAGTACAGGGAGAGCCCTAGGTACAGATACGCAGTATTTT.

The V call is TRBV27, the J call TRBJ1-5, with a possible D match to TRBD1 (6 bases). The germline V gene encodes CDR1 MNHEY and CDR2 SMNVEV (reference sequence). Trimming left V 5 bases short and J 9 bases short, with 17 bases between. This CDR3 spans 14 amino acids. CDR3 protein: CASSPSDSLRPQHF. CDR3 in DNA: TGTGCCAGCAGTCCCTCGGACAGCTTAAGGCCCCAGCATTTT.